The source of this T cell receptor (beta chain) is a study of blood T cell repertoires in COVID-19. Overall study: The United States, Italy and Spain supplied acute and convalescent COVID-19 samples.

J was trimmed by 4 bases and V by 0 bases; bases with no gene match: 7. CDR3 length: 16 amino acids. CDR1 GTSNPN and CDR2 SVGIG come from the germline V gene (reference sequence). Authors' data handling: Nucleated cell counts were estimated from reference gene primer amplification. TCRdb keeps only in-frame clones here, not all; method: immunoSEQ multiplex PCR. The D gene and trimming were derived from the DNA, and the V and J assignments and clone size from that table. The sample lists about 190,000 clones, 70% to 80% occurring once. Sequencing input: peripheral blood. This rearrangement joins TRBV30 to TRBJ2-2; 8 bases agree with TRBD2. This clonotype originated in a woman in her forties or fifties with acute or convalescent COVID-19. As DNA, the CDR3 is TGTGCCTGGAGTGTACGAAGCGGGGGCGGCACCGGGGAGCTGTTTTTT. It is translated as CAWSVRSGGGTGELFF.